The present entry profiles one T cell receptor beta chain with its context. The clone's antigen remains unknown. HCMV-specific IgG was detected in serum with a commercial ELISA kit to determine HCMV serostatus. Ficoll density gradient centrifugation was used to isolate peripheral blood mononuclear cells from blood. Sequencing relied on an Illumina HiSeq 2000. TCR beta cDNA libraries were prepared using 5'RACE template switching, which introduced a universal primer site and unique molecular identifiers. cDNA synthesis was primed from the TCR beta constant segment, followed by two successive PCR amplification steps. The original pipeline was this. MIGEC was used to demultiplex reads and group the reads by UMI, and MiTCR was used to assemble and quantify clonotypes. To exclude erroneous sequences, only TCR cDNA sequences supported by at least two reads were retained. Downstream repertoire analysis used the tcR package, and clonotypes were matched across fractions by CDR3 nucleotide sequence plus V segment. VDJmatch was used to annotate antigen specificity against VDJdb, with one amino acid substitution allowed in CDR3. Following reprocessing of the reads by TCRdb, the data hold one row per CDR3 protein sequence and no DNA is available. Here the V and J calls rest on TCRdb's processing, not on the authors' analysis. The sample has about 300,000 distinct CDR3 sequences on record. The ten largest account for roughly 4.2% of the sample.

These data originate in a study of T cells expressing NK-cell markers (dated by TCRdb to 2020 to 2021). Regarding the research as a whole: TCR beta-chain repertoires were profiled in sorted CD3+CD56+NKG2C+, CD3+CD56+NKG2C- and CD3+CD56-NKG2C+ T-cell subsets from several donors. Sequencing of the libraries produced 2 x 150 bp reads on Illumina HiSeq 2000/2500, MiSeq or NextSeq. Seven of the eight sequenced donors were HCMV-seropositive and one was HCMV-seronegative. Randomly selected healthy volunteers, three men and five women, were used as the eight sequenced donors. General study outcomes and caveats: For about 6 donors, the dominant CD3+CD56+NKG2C+ clonotypes were among the top 10 CD8+ clonotypes and accounted for roughly 1.0-7.5% of CD8+ T cells. Those dominant clonotypes were again the most abundant among CD3+CD56-NKG2C+ cells in several donors, at about 25-60.1%. Whether the expanded NKG2C-expressing T cell clones were specific for HCMV antigens was left unclear.

From the germline V gene (reference sequence), CDR1 is SEHNR and CDR2 is FQNEAQ. Spanning cysteine to phenylalanine, the CDR3 consists of 15 amino acids. Only the protein is available. The clonotype comes from a woman aged 18 to 75 in good health. The sequence joins TRBV7-9 to TRBJ1-1; TCRdb selects TRBD1, and the lack of DNA leaves this call unchecked. Source material: blood T cells: a sorted CD56 or NKG2C T cell subset, CD4+ or CD8+ T cells, or bulk PBMC T cells (not recorded which). The CDR3 protein is CASSKDTLMNTEAFF.